The clone carrying this T cell receptor (beta chain) turned up a few times. The PCR ran on 60 Vbeta and 13 Jbeta primers. Sequenced by immunoSEQ multiplex PCR; TCRdb stores in-frame clones only, minus some. The repertoire holds roughly 100,000 clones, roughly 70% seen once, with 10% in the top ten. CDR3 length: 15 residues. V lost 4 bases to trimming and J lost 3 bases; unmatched junction nucleotides: 8. Germline values: CDR1 SGHRS, CDR2 YFSETQ. The data originate from a study of cytomegalovirus exposure and HLA in healthy donors. Looking at the study overall: Genotyping of more than 300 donors showed that about 84% belonged to the Caucasian-associated ancestry cluster.

Sequencing was carried out using PBMCs. The source of this sequence is a man aged 45 to 65 in good health and CMV-seronegative. The genes are TRBV5-1 and TRBJ1-1, with 8 bases aligning to TRBD1. The CDR3 DNA sequence: TGCGCCAGCAGCCTTGGGACAGGTGGGGACACTGAAGCTTTCTTT. Translating it yields CASSLGTGGDTEAFF.